This TCR beta chain was captured in a study of Ad26.COV2.S vaccination and SARS-CoV-2 variants. Whole-study results and caveats: It is possible that the TCR breadth and depth analyses underestimated the total T cell responses. Placebo recipients and vaccine recipients were similar in non-spike TCR breadth. Ad26.COV2.S recipients had broader spike-specific TCRs (P = 0.0014). It was reported that spike-specific CD8+ and CD4+ T cell responses were substantially broad after vaccination.

Comment on this clone: Antigen specificity is unknown.

Generated by immunoSEQ multiplex PCR, the TCRdb table keeps only in-frame clones and is missing some. The sample lists 300,000 to 400,000 clones, 90% to 95% occurring once. The CDR3 totals 15 residues. V dropped 0 bases and J dropped 8 bases, with 13 bases sitting between them. Germline CDR1 MNHEY, CDR2 SVGAGI. The chain has TRBV6-5 and TRBJ1-4; a possible D gene is TRBD1 (6 bases). This receptor was obtained from a human donor who had recovered from COVID-19. Sequences were derived from peripheral blood, sampled after recovery from COVID-19. CDR3 sequence (DNA): TGTGCCAGCAGTTACTCTCAGGGGTATGACGAAAAACTGTTTTTT. Protein product: CASSYSQGYDEKLFF.